A single sample gave rise to the 5 T cell receptor beta chains below, sequenced in a study of blood T cell dynamics during melanoma immunotherapy. As for time point: week 3, after first cycle of checkpoint inhibitor. Clones were sequenced by immunoSEQ multiplex PCR, and TCRdb holds only the in-frame ones, with some missing. The top ten clones hold about 4% of a sample with 4,000 to 4,500 clones, nearly 90% of them seen once. The specimen comprised blood, sampled from a patient treated with checkpoint blockade. The receptors derive from a human donor with melanoma.

The table lists this clone with a count of one. This sequence joins TRBV5-3 and TRBJ2-7, with TRBD1 identical over 7 bases. TRBV5-3 is classed as an ORF, of uncertain function. Germline trimming cut 8 bases from V and 2 bases from J; bases unmatched to any gene: 10. This CDR3 is built from 14 residues. CDR3 sequence: CASSDTRGTYEQYF. The CDR3 DNA reads TGTGCCAGCAGCGATACCAGGGGGACCTACGAGCAGTACTTC.

This sequence joins TRBV5-1 and TRBJ1-1; a weak D match, TRBD1 (6 bases). Deletions cut 5 bases from V and 2 bases from J, with 13 bases between. The CDR3 is 14 amino acids. Germline V CDR1 and CDR2: SGHRS, YFSETQ. In DNA, the CDR3 is TGCGCCAGCAGTTCAGGACAGCCAAACACTGAAGCTTTCTTT. Translation gives CASSSGQPNTEAFF.

This clone was found once. This chain connects TRBV18 to TRBJ1-4; 8 bases line up with TRBD1. The V gene end was trimmed by 5 bases and the J gene end by 0 bases; junction bases not matched to a gene: 8. There are 17 residues in the CDR3. Looked up from germline, CDR1 is KGHSH and CDR2 is LQKENI. The CDR3 region is CASSTGQGLSTNEKLFF. The CDR3 DNA reads TGTGCCAGCTCAACAGGACAGGGACTCTCAACTAATGAAAAACTGTTTTTT.

The rearrangement links TRBV6-6 to TRBJ1-5, with 9 bases that match TRBD1. This CDR3 has 15 amino acids. Trimming removed 5 bases from V and 7 bases from J; junction bases left unmatched: 9. CDR1 MNHNY and CDR2 SVGAGI come from the germline V gene (reference sequence). CDR3 DNA sequence: TGTGCCAGCAGTCCCCCGGGACAGGGAAAGCAGCCCCAGCATTTT. As protein: CASSPPGQGKQPQHF.

V is TRBV18 and J is TRBJ1-2; no firm D call. The germline CDR1 and CDR2 sequences are KGHSH and LQKENI. V was pared by 3 bases and J by 0 bases, with 11 bases between. The CDR3 is made up of 15 amino acids. CDR3 coding DNA: TGTGCCAGCTCACCCAACCCAGAAGCTAACTATGGCTACACCTTC. Residues: CASSPNPEANYGYTF.